A single sample gave rise to the 22 T cell receptor beta chains below, sequenced in a study of shared clonotypes between healthy human individuals. Profiling relied on immunoSEQ multiplex PCR, and the TCRdb table lists in-frame clones only, not all of them. The repertoire has 850,000 to 1,100,000 clones, roughly 80% of them found once; the top ten carry 0.7% to 0.95%. Sequencing was performed on memory CD4+ T cells from PBMCs. As for subset: CD45RA-negative fraction. The receptors here all came from a man aged 18 to 29 in good health. Some clones in this sample may be carry-over from other donors' samples.

This clone appeared a single time. The genes are TRBV7-2 and TRBJ2-3; 8 nucleotides align to TRBD1. This CDR3 is 16 amino acids long. Germline V gene sequence: CDR1 SGHTA, CDR2 FQGNSA. Trimming took 1 base from V and 3 from J; bases not matched to a gene: 6. CDR3 coding DNA: TGTGCCAGCAGCTTAGGGTGGCAGGGGGCAACAGATACGCAGTATTTT. This gives the protein CASSLGWQGATDTQYF.

V usage is TRBV15 and J usage is TRBJ2-1; D is tentatively TRBD1 or TRBD2 (5 bases each). Between the trimmed V and J ends, which lost 5 bases and 6 bases, there was a span of 14 bases. The CDR3 runs 14 residues. Germline V gene lookup returns CDR1 LNHNV and CDR2 YYDKDF (reference sequence). In nucleotides, the CDR3 is TGTGCCACCAGCCCACACCGGGACGGCAATGAGCAGTTCTTC. It translates to CATSPHRDGNEQFF. Using reference TRBV15 and TRBJ2-1 for the parts outside the CDR3, the full variable domain is DAMVIQNPRYQVTQFGKPVTLSCSQTLNHNVMYWYQQKSSQAPKLLFHYYDKDFNNEADTPDNFQSRRPNTSFCFLDIRSPGLGDTAMYLCATSPHRDGNEQFFGPGTRLTVL.

The CDR3 bases are TGTGCCAGCCGGCCCGGGCAGGGATATATTGAAGCTTTCTTT. Protein sequence: CASRPGQGYIEAFF. The chain recombines TRBV6-6 with TRBJ1-1; D is possibly TRBD1 (5 bases). The CDR3 has 14 amino acids. Germline V gene lookup returns CDR1 MNHNY and CDR2 SVGAGI (reference sequence). V dropped 8 bases and J dropped 7 bases, with 20 bases sitting between them.

The rearrangement joins TRBV19 to TRBJ2-7, with 8 bases matching TRBD1. In germline, CDR1 is LNHDA, CDR2 SQIVND (reference sequence). The CDR3 length is 15 residues. The V segment lost 6 bases and the J segment 1 base; nucleotides outside the gene matches: 8. DNA of the CDR3: TGTGCCAGTAGAGACACAGGGGGAAAATCCTACGAGCAGTACTTC. Amino acids: CASRDTGGKSYEQYF. Drawing the rest from reference TRBV19 and TRBJ2-7, the complete variable domain is DGGITQSPKYLFRKEGQNVTLSCEQNLNHDAMYWYRQDPGQGLRLIYYSQIVNDFQKGDIAEGYSVSREKKESFPLTVTSAQKNPTAFYLCASRDTGGKSYEQYFGPGTRLTVT.

The chain recombines TRBV19 with TRBJ1-1, with D hard to call. The CDR3 covers 14 residues. V shed 5 bases and J shed 0 bases, with 10 bases lying between them. CDR1 LNHDA and CDR2 SQIVND come from the germline V gene (reference sequence). In DNA, the CDR3 is TGTGCCAGTAGTCCCCGGGCCCTGAACACTGAAGCTTTCTTT. As protein: CASSPRALNTEAFF. Supplemented by reference TRBV19 and TRBJ1-1, the full variable domain reads DGGITQSPKYLFRKEGQNVTLSCEQNLNHDAMYWYRQDPGQGLRLIYYSQIVNDFQKGDIAEGYSVSREKKESFPLTVTSAQKNPTAFYLCASSPRALNTEAFFGQGTRLTVV.

For the CDR3, the DNA is TGCGCCAGCAGCGAATTGCCGGGACAGACAACCTATGGCTACACCTTC. Protein product: CASSELPGQTTYGYTF. This chain uses TRBV5-1 with TRBJ1-2; 7 nucleotides line up with TRBD1. Germline V CDR1 and CDR2: SGHRS, YFSETQ. The CDR3 runs 16 residues. The V segment lost 4 bases and the J segment 4 bases; nucleotides outside the gene matches: 13.

V is TRBV28 and J is TRBJ1-2; D not resolved. V was cut by 10 bases and J by 8 bases, with 17 bases left in between. The V gene's germline CDR1 is MDHEN and CDR2 SYDVKM. The CDR3 sequence is 12 residues long. The DNA for the CDR3 is TGTGCCACCTCCCCCGCAGGTTACGGCTACACCTTC. Protein product: CATSPAGYGYTF.

In DNA, the CDR3 is TGCAGCGTTTCCGGGACGAACACCGGGGAGCTGTTTTTT. Its translation is CSVSGTNTGELFF. This chain uses TRBV29-1 with TRBJ2-2, with D possibly being TRBD2 (5 bases). The CDR3 has 13 amino acids. Trimming removed 5 bases from V and 0 bases from J, with 7 bases in between. CDR1 and CDR2 from the germline V gene are SQVTM and ANQGSEA.

This chain uses TRBV7-9 with TRBJ2-3; D unresolved. The CDR3 covers 15 residues. The ends were cut back, 2 bases at V and 1 base at J, with 10 bases in the middle. Germline V gene data show CDR1 as SEHNR and CDR2 as FQNEAQ (reference sequence). In nucleotides, the CDR3 is TGTGCCAGCAGCTTAAGATCGGATGGCACAGATACGCAGTATTTT. The encoded protein is CASSLRSDGTDTQYF.

This rearrangement joins TRBV6-5 to TRBJ2-5; the D gene could be TRBD1 or TRBD2 (6 bases each). Germline V CDR1 and CDR2: MNHEY, SVGAGI. Trimming took off 2 bases at V and 5 bases at J, with 12 bases between the two ends. The CDR3 runs 14 residues. This chain's CDR3 is CASSYRGVGETQYF. In nucleotides, the CDR3 is TGTGCCAGCAGTTACAGGGGGGTTGGGGAGACCCAGTACTTC.

As regards this clone: Mismatch with germline at one junction end may stem from a read error. Different DNA sequences within this sample yield the same CDR3. The V gene is TRBV7-9, the J gene TRBJ2-1; possibly TRBD2 for D (6 bases). Per germline, CDR1 SEHNR and CDR2 FQNEAQ (reference sequence). This CDR3 comprises 11 residues. The CDR3 sequence is CASSLANEQFF. CDR3 bases: TGTGCCAGCAGCCTAGCGAATGAGCAGTTCTTC.

Notes on this clone: A read error may produce the germline difference seen at one junction end. The J gene is TRBJ2-1, the V gene TRBV5-1, with D possibly matching TRBD2 (5 bases). CDR1 and CDR2 (germline): SGHRS, YFSETQ. The CDR3 has 12 residues. The chain's CDR3 is CASSLDYYEQFF. The CDR3 coding sequence is TGCGCCAGCAGCCTCGACTACTATGAGCAGTTCTTC. The full variable domain, completed using reference TRBV5-1 and TRBJ2-1, is KAGVTQTPRYLIKTRGQQVTLSCSPISGHRSVSWYQQTPGQGLQFLFEYFSETQRNKGNFPGRFSGRQFSNSRSEMNVSTLELGDSALYLCASSLDYYEQFFGPGTRLTVL.

This chain joins TRBV4-2 and TRBJ1-5, with 7 positions matching TRBD1. The ends lost 2 bases at V and 4 bases at J; junction bases unmatched: 14. The CDR3 spans 18 residues. The germline V gene encodes CDR1 LGHNA and CDR2 YNFKEQ. The CDR3 DNA follows: TGTGCCAGCAGCCAATCACCTTCGGGAAGCAGGGGGAATCAGCCCCAGCATTTT. Protein sequence: CASSQSPSGSRGNQPQHF.

The chain carries TRBV6-1 and TRBJ2-7; D unclear. V lost 4 bases to trimming and J lost 2 bases, with 12 bases between them. The CDR3 runs 14 residues. Germline CDR1 reads MNHNS; CDR2 reads SASEGT. The CDR3 loop reads CASSVDLSPYEQYF. The CDR3 DNA reads as TGTGCCAGCAGTGTGGACCTTAGTCCCTACGAGCAGTACTTC.

The V call is TRBV6-1, the J call TRBJ1-1; D is uncertain. Looked up from germline, CDR1 is MNHNS and CDR2 is SASEGT. The CDR3 has 12 residues. The germline V and J ends were trimmed by 5 bases and 11 bases, with 15 bases remaining between them. CDR3 DNA: TGTGCCAGCAGTTCGCAGGTGAGGGAGGCTTTCTTT. Its translation: CASSSQVREAFF.

This clone appeared a few times. CDR3 residues: CASSLLVGRSETQYF. Written as DNA, the CDR3 is TGTGCCAGCAGCTTACTGGTGGGGCGGTCAGAGACCCAGTACTTC. J is TRBJ2-5 and V is TRBV7-8; D might be TRBD1 (5 bases). The CDR3 length is 15 residues. V lost 2 bases to trimming and J lost 4 bases, with 14 bases between them. Germline CDR1 SGHVS, CDR2 FQNEAQ.

The chain combines TRBV27 with TRBJ2-1; 12 bases map to TRBD2. CDR3 length: 14 amino acids. Germline CDR1 MNHEY, CDR2 SMNVEV (reference sequence). Unmatched junction bases numbered 8, after V lost 5 bases and J lost 12 bases. In DNA form, the CDR3 reads TGTGCCAGCAGTGGACTAGCGGGACACCGGGGGCAGTTCTTC. Amino acid sequence: CASSGLAGHRGQFF.

The V call is TRBV14, the J call TRBJ2-3; 7 bases fit TRBD2. The V segment lost 4 bases and the J segment 9 bases; nucleotides outside the gene matches: 13. The germline gives CDR1 SGHDN, CDR2 FVKESK. The CDR3 is 15 residues long. CDR3 nucleotide sequence: TGTGCCAGCAGCCGGCGGGACTATCCCCCGGGCACGCAGTATTTT. Residues: CASSRRDYPPGTQYF.

The V and J genes are TRBV5-6 and TRBJ1-1; D gene unclear. Trimming pared 3 bases from V and 1 base from J, leaving 7 bases between. The CDR3 has 13 amino acids. Germline-derived CDR1 and CDR2 are SGHDT and YYEEEE. CDR3 sequence: CASSWPENTEAFF. CDR3 in DNA: TGTGCCAGCAGCTGGCCTGAGAACACTGAAGCTTTCTTT.

This clone occurred once. The genes are TRBV5-4 and TRBJ2-5; 10 bases line up with TRBD2. V shed 6 bases and J 5 bases; nucleotides not matched to a gene: 10. Germline V lookup: CDR1 SGHNT, CDR2 YYREEE (reference sequence). This CDR3 is built from 15 residues. CDR3 sequence reads: CASIRSGRPGETQYF. The CDR3 DNA is TGTGCCAGCATCCGTAGCGGGAGGCCGGGTGAGACCCAGTACTTC. The whole variable domain, remainder taken from reference TRBV5-4 and TRBJ2-5, is ETGVTQSPTHLIKTRGQQVTLRCSSQSGHNTVSWYQQALGQGPQFIFQYYREEENGRGNFPPRFSGLQFPNYSSELNVNALELDDSALYLCASIRSGRPGETQYFGPGTRLLVL.

Details on this clone: Other DNA sequences in the same sample also yield this CDR3. The rearrangement joins TRBV28 to TRBJ2-5; perhaps TRBD1 as D (5 bases). Germline assignment: CDR1 MDHEN and CDR2 SYDVKM. V lost 4 bases and J lost 3, with 6 bases in between. This CDR3 contains 12 residues. CDR3 DNA sequence: TGTGCCAGCAGTTCAGGGAAAGAGACCCAGTACTTC. Residues: CASSSGKETQYF.

Regarding this clone: This may arise from a read error, as a much more abundant clone is one base away. CDR3 amino acids: CASRAGQGYGYTF. DNA of the CDR3: TGTGCCAGCAGAGCGGGACAGGGCTATGGCTACACCTTC. V and J are TRBV28 and TRBJ1-2, with 9 bases lining up with TRBD1. Germline trimming cut 6 bases from V and 4 bases from J; bases unmatched to any gene: 3. Germline V lookup: CDR1 MDHEN, CDR2 SYDVKM. This CDR3 comprises 13 residues.